The 10 T cell receptor beta chains given below trace back to one sample, sequenced in a study of post-analysis software for immune sequencing data. Study outcomes and limitations: With TRBV5-6, TRBV5-1 and TRBV20-1 included, about 5 TRBV segments were more frequent in patients than in controls.

Prepared libraries of TCR beta cDNA carried unique molecular identifiers. In TCRdb, the PCR reads were re-called with MiXCR into one record per CDR3 protein. The data show hundreds of thousands of distinct CDR3 sequences, roughly 45% seen once. Antigens of these TCRs are unknown. The sequenced sample consisted of blood. The receptor set was obtained from a girl aged 5-17 years with multiple sclerosis.

This clonotype was detected a few times. This chain links TRBV4-2 with TRBJ1-2; no firm D call. Germline V gene data show CDR1 as LGHNA and CDR2 as YNFKEQ. The CDR3 contains 13 residues. Trimming removed 6 bases at V and 8 bases at J, with 16 bases between. The DNA for the CDR3 is TGTGCCAGCAGTCACCCCGGGCAGCGGGGCTACACCTTC. The encoded protein is CASSHPGQRGYTF.

The V gene is TRBV9, the J gene TRBJ1-2; D is perhaps TRBD1 (6 bases). V was pared by 4 bases and J by 4 bases, with 17 bases between. This CDR3 has 15 amino acids. Germline assignment: CDR1 SGDLS and CDR2 YYNGEE. CDR3 amino acids: CASSPPRGPIYGYTF. Written as DNA, the CDR3 is TGTGCCAGCAGCCCCCCACGGGGGCCTATCTATGGCTACACCTTC.

The chain joins TRBV3-1 to TRBJ1-1, with TRBD1 matching 7 bases. The CDR3 has 16 residues. Germline CDR1 LGHDT, CDR2 YNNKEL (reference sequence). With V trimmed by 4 bases and J by 7 bases, 15 bases remained unmatched. Here the CDR3 reads CASSRGPKPRGREAFF. CDR3 in DNA: TGTGCCAGCAGCCGAGGGCCCAAGCCTAGGGGGCGTGAAGCTTTCTTT.

This clonotype occurred once. J is TRBJ1-4 and V is TRBV27, with 8 bases fitting TRBD1. V lost 4 bases and J lost 3; bases outside the gene matches: 7. The CDR3 sequence is 16 residues long. CDR1 and CDR2 from the germline V gene are MNHEY and SMNVEV (reference sequence). The CDR3 sequence is CASSSFGQGPNEKLFF. The CDR3 DNA reads TGTGCCAGCAGTTCCTTCGGACAGGGCCCTAATGAAAAACTGTTTTTT.

In its sample, this clonotype was seen many times. The chain links TRBV28 to TRBJ2-5, with D possibly being TRBD1 (6 bases). V was pared by 6 bases and J by 4 bases, with 12 bases between. The CDR3 runs 13 residues. Germline V lookup: CDR1 MDHEN, CDR2 SYDVKM. CDR3 coding DNA: TGTGCCAGCAGAGAGGGGACACGAGAGACCCAGTACTTC. Translation gives CASREGTRETQYF.

This clonotype was seen a few times. The chain has TRBV7-2 and TRBJ2-7, with TRBD1 as a possible D gene (6 bases). Trimming removed 1 base at V and 7 bases at J, with 14 bases between. The germline V gene encodes CDR1 SGHTA and CDR2 FQGNSA. CDR3 length: 14 amino acids. The chain's CDR3 is CASSLVPGVLEQYF. CDR3 nucleotides: TGTGCCAGCAGCTTAGTTCCAGGGGTCTTGGAGCAGTACTTC.

For the CDR3, the DNA is TGTGCCAGTCCTACCGGGACAGCGAACACCGGGGAGCTGTTTTTT. Protein product: CASPTGTANTGELFF. The gene calls are TRBV18 and TRBJ2-2; 7 nucleotides match TRBD1. Per germline, CDR1 KGHSH and CDR2 LQKENI. V was clipped by 9 bases and J by 0 bases; unmatched bases: 7. The CDR3 totals 15 residues.

The chain joins TRBV2 to TRBJ1-2, with D possibly matching TRBD1 (5 bases). The V end was cut by 8 bases, the J end by 8 bases, with 18 bases between. This CDR3 is built from 13 residues. The germline CDR1 and CDR2 sequences are SNHLY and FYNNEI. CDR3 sequence (DNA): TGTGCCAGCTCACGGGTCAGGGAAGGAGGCTACACCTTC. It yields the protein CASSRVREGGYTF.

The V and J genes are TRBV7-9 and TRBJ1-5; D is undetermined. Germline-derived CDR1 and CDR2 are SEHNR and FQNEAQ (reference sequence). The V end lost 1 base, the J end lost 7 bases, and 11 bases lay between the germline ends. The CDR3 contains 14 residues. The CDR3 loop is CASSLDQGFQPQHF. The CDR3 nucleotides are TGTGCCAGCAGCTTAGATCAAGGCTTCCAGCCCCAGCATTTT.

This clonotype has a handful of counts. The V gene is TRBV6-5, the J gene TRBJ1-5, with D unclear. The V end lost 0 bases, the J end lost 4 bases, and 4 bases lay between the germline ends. The CDR3 covers 13 residues. Germline V gives CDR1 MNHEY, CDR2 SVGAGI. As DNA, the CDR3 is TGTGCCAGCAGTTACTCCCCAAATCAGCCCCAGCATTTT. Residues: CASSYSPNQPQHF.